The next 30 T cell receptor beta chains were all read from a single sample in a study of OX40 agonist ivuxolimab in advanced cancers. Libraries came from the immunoSEQ multiplex PCR assay. Drawn from immuneACCESS, this table holds only the in-frame rearrangements with V and J called that TCRdb kept. Clones are partly lost; checked studies trace under half to an unresolved V gene and leave the rest unexplained. The sample includes under 70,000 clones, with about 80% observed a single time. About 4.8% of the sample is held by the ten biggest clonotypes. The starting material was CD4+ or CD8+ T cells sorted from blood, obtained in a trial of the OX40 agonist ivuxolimab. Every receptor here comes from an adult with an advanced solid tumor such as melanoma, head and neck, liver or kidney cancer.

V gene TRBV4-2 combines with J gene TRBJ2-5; 10 nucleotides agree with TRBD1. The CDR3 covers 15 residues. J was trimmed by 5 bases and V by 3 bases; bases with no gene match: 6. Looked up from germline, CDR1 is LGHNA and CDR2 is YNFKEQ. In nucleotides, the CDR3 is TGTGCCAGCAGCCAGGCGACAGGGGGCAGGGAGACCCAGTACTTC. Its translation is CASSQATGGRETQYF.

As concerns this clone: One end of the junction is discordant with germline, which a read error may explain. The V and J genes are TRBV7-7 and TRBJ2-2, with 10 bases aligning to TRBD1. Germline V lookup: CDR1 SSHAT, CDR2 FNYEAQ (reference sequence). This CDR3 is built from 14 residues. The CDR3 region is CASSRDRGTGELFF. The CDR3 region has the DNA TGTGCTAGCAGCCGGGACAGGGGCACCGGGGAGCTGTTTTTT. Variable domain in full (rest from reference TRBV7-7 and TRBJ2-2): GAGVSQSPRYKVTKRGQDVTLRCDPISSHATLYWYQQALGQGPEFLTYFNYEAQPDKSGLPSDRFSAERPEGSISTLTIQRTEQRDSAMYRCASSRDRGTGELFFGEGSRLTVL.

This sequence joins TRBV5-1 and TRBJ1-1; D is uncertain. The CDR3 spans 15 residues. V lost 2 bases and J 0 bases, leaving 11 bases between the germline ends. Germline loops: CDR1 SGHRS, CDR2 YFSETQ. The CDR3 coding sequence is TGCGCCAGCAGCTTTAACCCAGGAGTGAACACTGAAGCTTTCTTT. It is translated as CASSFNPGVNTEAFF.

CDR3 bases: TGTGCCAGCGGGCGGGGGCGTTCTAATTCACCCCTCCACTTT. Its protein product is CASGRGRSNSPLHF. The chain employs TRBV6-5 and TRBJ1-6, with D perhaps matching TRBD1 (6 bases). CDR3 size: 14 residues. V was cut by 8 bases and J by 6 bases, with 14 bases left in between. Germline loops: CDR1 MNHEY, CDR2 SVGAGI.

The chain links TRBV5-1 to TRBJ2-1, with TRBD1 identical over 8 bases. The CDR3 consists of 13 residues. CDR1 is SGHRS and CDR2 is YFSETQ in the germline V gene. Unmatched junction bases numbered 8, after V lost 7 bases and J lost 8 bases. The CDR3: CASQGQGSDEQFF. As DNA, the CDR3 is TGCGCCAGCCAAGGACAGGGTAGCGATGAGCAGTTCTTC.

The gene calls are TRBV5-1 and TRBJ2-5; tentative D call: TRBD2 (5 bases). CDR1 is SGHRS, CDR2 YFSETQ, per germline. CDR3 length: 14 amino acids. With 0 bases removed from V and 5 bases from J, the gap between germline ends came to 11 bases. The CDR3 is CASSLGLGGETQYF. The CDR3 region has the DNA TGCGCCAGCAGCTTGGGGCTAGGCGGGGAGACCCAGTACTTC.

J is TRBJ1-1 and V is TRBV29-1, with D possibly matching TRBD1 (5 bases). Germline-derived CDR1 and CDR2 are SQVTM and ANQGSEA. CDR3 length: 14 residues. V dropped 4 bases and J dropped 7 bases, with 19 bases sitting between them. CDR3 sequence (DNA): TGCAGCGTTGGCCAACTACGGGGGTCCGATGAAGCTTTCTTT. Residues: CSVGQLRGSDEAFF.

The chain joins TRBV5-1 to TRBJ1-1, with D possibly TRBD1 on 5 matching bases. The V end lost 2 bases, the J end lost 7 bases, and 18 bases lay between the germline ends. Germline CDR1 and CDR2: SGHRS and YFSETQ. This CDR3 comprises 15 residues. The CDR3 sequence: CASSLNPWTQSEAFF. CDR3 DNA sequence: TGCGCCAGCAGCTTAAATCCCTGGACACAGAGTGAAGCTTTCTTT.

The rearrangement joins TRBV6-5 to TRBJ1-5; D remains ambiguous. CDR1 is MNHEY and CDR2 is SVGAGI in the germline V gene. V lost 4 bases, J lost 3 bases, and 4 bases lay in between. The CDR3 spans 12 residues. The CDR3 sequence: CASSSANQPQHF. In nucleotides, the CDR3 is TGTGCCAGCAGTTCGGCCAATCAGCCCCAGCATTTT.

This sequence joins TRBV5-1 and TRBJ2-3; D may be TRBD1 (5 bases). This CDR3 is built from 14 residues. Trimming took off 2 bases at V and 4 bases at J, with 11 bases between the two ends. The germline gives CDR1 SGHRS, CDR2 YFSETQ. CDR3 DNA: TGCGCCAGCAGCTTACAAGGGGCCTCAGATACGCAGTATTTT. Protein: CASSLQGASDTQYF.

This chain links TRBV7-2 with TRBJ1-2, with D hard to call. Deletions cut 1 base from V and 5 bases from J, with 11 bases between. There are 14 residues in the CDR3. The germline gives CDR1 SGHTA, CDR2 FQGNSA. This CDR3 is CASSLELVVYGYTF. CDR3 nucleotides: TGTGCCAGCAGCTTAGAACTGGTGGTGTATGGCTACACCTTC. The full variable domain, rest sourced from reference TRBV7-2 and TRBJ1-2, is GAGVSQSPSNKVTEKGKDVELRCDPISGHTALYWYRQSLGQGLEFLIYFQGNSAPDKSGLPSDRFSAERTGGSVSTLTIQRTQQEDSAVYLCASSLELVVYGYTFGSGTRLTVV.

The J gene is TRBJ1-1, the V gene TRBV28; D gene uncertain. CDR1 MDHEN and CDR2 SYDVKM come from the germline V gene. Trimming took off 7 bases at V and 6 bases at J, with 12 bases between the two ends. The CDR3 loop spans 12 amino acids. CDR3 sequence reads: CASKEGRPEAFF. The CDR3 DNA is TGTGCCAGCAAGGAAGGGCGGCCTGAAGCTTTCTTT.

The chain combines TRBV6-5 with TRBJ1-2; D gene ambiguous. The CDR3 has 12 residues. Trimming removed 7 bases at V and 2 bases at J, with 8 bases between. Germline CDR1 and CDR2: MNHEY and SVGAGI. The CDR3 DNA reads as TGTGCCAGCACCGGAGGGAACTATGGCTACACCTTC. This translates into CASTGGNYGYTF.

V and J are TRBV7-2 and TRBJ2-1, with 8 bases identical to TRBD1. The CDR3 consists of 15 residues. V shed 3 bases, J shed 6 bases, and the junction held 7 bases outside the gene matches. Germline V gives CDR1 SGHTA, CDR2 FQGNSA. DNA for the CDR3: TGTGCCAGCAGCTTTCCGCAGGGGGCCTTCAATGAGCAGTTCTTC. Its protein product is CASSFPQGAFNEQFF.

The CDR3 sequence is CASSQDLAVGGDTEAFF. In DNA form, the CDR3 reads TGCGCCAGCAGCCAAGATCTGGCGGTCGGGGGTGACACTGAAGCTTTCTTT. The rearrangement joins TRBV4-3 to TRBJ1-1; weak D call: TRBD1 (5 bases). Germline CDR1 and CDR2: LGHNA and YSLEER. The CDR3 contains 17 residues. V was pared by 0 bases and J by 3 bases, with 17 bases between.

This clone was seen just once. The J gene is TRBJ1-6, the V gene TRBV7-2; tentative D call: TRBD1 (5 bases). Trimming cost V 2 bases and J 5 bases, with 19 bases left between them. From germline, CDR1 is SGHTA and CDR2 FQGNSA. The CDR3 extends over 18 amino acids. DNA for the CDR3: TGTGCCAGCAGCTTAAGATCCGCGGCAGGGTCCAATAATTCACCCCTCCACTTT. Translation gives CASSLRSAAGSNNSPLHF.

The rearrangement joins TRBV20-1 to TRBJ2-5; D call uncertain. Germline V lookup: CDR1 DFQATT, CDR2 SNEGSKA (reference sequence). V lost 2 bases and J lost 5, with 3 bases in between. This CDR3 comprises 10 residues. CDR3 nucleotides: TGCAGTGCTAGACGGGAGACCCAGTACTTC. Its translation is CSARRETQYF.

The chain links TRBV5-1 to TRBJ2-7; D gene ambiguous. In germline, CDR1 is SGHRS, CDR2 YFSETQ. The ends were cut back, 4 bases at V and 3 bases at J, with 11 bases in the middle. The length of the CDR3 is 13 residues. The CDR3 here is CASSLIAGYEQYF. In DNA form, the CDR3 reads TGCGCCAGCAGCCTGATTGCCGGCTACGAGCAGTACTTC.

This clone has a single count. This sequence joins TRBV15 and TRBJ1-2; 12 nucleotides align to TRBD1. The CDR3 has 15 residues. Germline lookup yields CDR1 LNHNV and CDR2 YYDKDF (reference sequence). V lost 5 bases and J lost 6; bases outside the gene matches: 7. The CDR3 loop reads CATSDQGQGADGYTF. As DNA, the CDR3 is TGTGCCACCAGCGACCAGGGACAGGGGGCGGATGGCTACACCTTC.

This chain uses TRBV5-4 with TRBJ1-4, with 8 bases lining up with TRBD1. The CDR3 covers 16 residues. Per germline, CDR1 SGHNT and CDR2 YYREEE (reference sequence). The junction had 10 bases not matched to a gene; V was cut back by 3 bases and J by 6 bases. The CDR3 sequence is CASSWQTGTGDEKLFF. Here the CDR3 DNA reads TGTGCCAGCAGCTGGCAAACCGGGACAGGTGATGAAAAACTGTTTTTT.

V and J are TRBV5-1 and TRBJ2-7; TRBD1 agrees at 8 bases. This CDR3 contains 14 residues. Germline CDR1 is SGHRS and CDR2 is YFSETQ. Losses at the gene ends were 0 bases for V and 6 bases for J; bases not matched to a gene: 5. The DNA for the CDR3 is TGCGCCAGCAGCTTGGGCCTTGGACAGGGCGAGCAGTACTTC. It yields the protein CASSLGLGQGEQYF.

The chain combines TRBV28 with TRBJ1-4; a possible D gene is TRBD1 (5 bases). The germline gives CDR1 MDHEN, CDR2 SYDVKM. The V gene lost 9 bases and the J gene lost 8 bases, with 16 bases spanning the gap. This CDR3 is 13 amino acids long. The CDR3 coding sequence is TGTGCCAGTTCCGGGACCCAAAAGGAAAAACTGTTTTTT. Residues: CASSGTQKEKLFF.

This clone was recorded a few times. The chain carries TRBV23-1 and TRBJ1-5; tentatively, D is TRBD1 (5 bases). TRBV23-1 is sorted into the ORF group, with uncertain function. V was clipped by 5 bases and J by 8 bases, with 13 bases between them. CDR3 length: 13 amino acids. CDR3 in amino acids: CASSAGPMKPQHF. In nucleotides, the CDR3 is TGCGCCAGCAGTGCAGGGCCCATGAAGCCCCAGCATTTT.

V is TRBV5-6 and J is TRBJ2-1; the match to TRBD2 covers 12 bases. Germline lookup yields CDR1 SGHDT and CDR2 YYEEEE. With 0 bases clipped from V and 5 bases from J, the junction kept 9 bases outside the gene matches. The CDR3 spans 18 residues. The CDR3 sequence: CASSLAHPGLAGDNEQFF. CDR3 bases: TGTGCCAGCAGCTTGGCCCACCCGGGACTAGCGGGTGACAATGAGCAGTTCTTC. Filled out from reference TRBV5-6 and TRBJ2-1, the complete variable domain reads DAGVTQSPTHLIKTRGQQVTLRCSPKSGHDTVSWYQQALGQGPQFIFQYYEEEERQRGNFPDRFSGHQFPNYSSELNVNALLLGDSALYLCASSLAHPGLAGDNEQFFGPGTRLTVL.

The chain employs TRBV27 and TRBJ2-3, with 10 bases that match TRBD2. Unmatched junction bases numbered 9, after V lost 9 bases and J lost 0 bases. The CDR3 has 16 amino acids. Germline loops: CDR1 MNHEY, CDR2 SMNVEV (reference sequence). The CDR3, as DNA: TGTGCCAGAGGAGCGGGGGGGCCTCCCAGCACAGATACGCAGTATTTT. It codes for CARGAGGPPSTDTQYF.

This clone was seen a few times. CDR3 DNA sequence: TGTGCCAGCAGCCCCCGACAGGGAAGGAACACTGAAGCTTTCTTT. Translated: CASSPRQGRNTEAFF. The chain employs TRBV28 and TRBJ1-1; TRBD1 agrees at 7 bases. The junction had 8 bases not matched to a gene; V was cut back by 6 bases and J by 1 base. Looked up from germline, CDR1 is MDHEN and CDR2 is SYDVKM. The CDR3 loop spans 15 amino acids.

This clone is a singleton in its sample. Within the sample, other DNA sequences also encode this same CDR3. The CDR3 region is CASSPTVQETQYF. CDR3 in DNA: TGTGCCAGCTCACCGACAGTCCAAGAGACCCAGTACTTC. The chain has TRBV18 and TRBJ2-5; D is possibly TRBD1 (5 bases). Germline lookup yields CDR1 KGHSH and CDR2 LQKENI. This CDR3 comprises 13 residues. V dropped 3 bases and J dropped 1 base, with 6 bases sitting between them.

The chain couples TRBV19 to TRBJ2-7; 12 bases are a match to TRBD2. The CDR3 consists of 16 residues. Trimming at V came to 3 bases and at J to 2 bases, leaving 5 bases not matched to a gene. Germline values: CDR1 LNHDA, CDR2 SQIVND (reference sequence). The CDR3 reads CASSIDLAGGTYEQYF. The DNA of the CDR3 is TGTGCCAGTAGTATCGACCTAGCGGGGGGGACCTACGAGCAGTACTTC.

This clone showed up just a few times. The genes are TRBV2 and TRBJ1-2; tentatively, D is TRBD1 (5 bases). From germline, CDR1 is SNHLY and CDR2 FYNNEI. The CDR3 contains 14 residues. V was trimmed by 7 bases and J by 6 bases, leaving 18 bases between them. Here the CDR3 DNA reads TGTGCCAGCAATCGAGCAAGGGGCTTGGATGGCTACACCTTC. It yields the protein CASNRARGLDGYTF.

The J gene is TRBJ1-1, the V gene TRBV29-1, with a tentative D call TRBD1 (5 bases). The CDR3 loop spans 15 amino acids. From germline, CDR1 is SQVTM and CDR2 ANQGSEA. The ends were cut back, 8 bases at V and 0 bases at J, with 19 bases in the middle. CDR3 nucleotides: TGCAGCATAAGAATGGGGGGAGGCATGAACACTGAAGCTTTCTTT. Protein product: CSIRMGGGMNTEAFF.